The rows below give T cell receptor beta chains drawn from one sample of a study of cytomegalovirus exposure and HLA in healthy donors. Clones were sequenced by immunoSEQ multiplex PCR, and TCRdb holds only the in-frame ones, with some missing. This table holds roughly 180,000 clones, about 80% found once. Sequenced input: PBMCs. These receptors were collected from a man younger than 45 in good health and CMV-seronegative. The CDR3 runs from the conserved cysteine through the conserved F or W. The D gene is left open where the match is weak. Size tells how often a clone was seen (once, few, many) or the class of an expanded clone, and some rows leave it out.

j_call: TRBJ2-5; d_call: .; v_call: TRBV7-2; clone_size: few; cdr3_nt: TGTGCCAGCAGCCCACCAGGGGAACAAGAGACCCAGTACTTC; cdr3_aa: CASSPPGEQETQYF
j_call: TRBJ1-2; d_call: TRBD1; v_call: TRBV19; clone_size: .; cdr3_nt: TGTGCCAGTACGGGACAGGACGAGGGCGGCTACACCTTC; cdr3_aa: CASTGQDEGGYTF
j_call: TRBJ2-5; d_call: .; v_call: TRBV7-2; clone_size: .; cdr3_nt: TGTGCCAGCAGCAACGATACAATCCAGGAGACCCAGTACTTC; cdr3_aa: CASSNDTIQETQYF
j_call: TRBJ1-1; d_call: .; v_call: TRBV28; clone_size: once; cdr3_nt: TGTGCCAGCAGTTCCCTGGGGGGGGGAACTTTCTTT; cdr3_aa: CASSSLGGGTFF
j_call: TRBJ2-5; d_call: TRBD1; v_call: TRBV6-5; clone_size: .; cdr3_nt: TGTGCCAGCAGTTACCAGACAGGGGCTCAAGAGACCCAGTACTTC; cdr3_aa: CASSYQTGAQETQYF
j_call: TRBJ1-1; d_call: .; v_call: TRBV7-9; clone_size: .; cdr3_nt: TGTGCCAGCAGCTTAAGGGGCAGGGTTGGTCCTGAAGCTTTCTTT; cdr3_aa: CASSLRGRVGPEAFF
j_call: TRBJ2-7; d_call: TRBD1; v_call: TRBV15; clone_size: .; cdr3_nt: TGTGCCACCAGCACCCGGGACAGGGACCACGAGCAGTACTTC; cdr3_aa: CATSTRDRDHEQYF
j_call: TRBJ1-1; d_call: .; v_call: TRBV30; clone_size: .; cdr3_nt: TGTGCCTGGTCCGGTGACTCACGGACTGAAGCTTTCTTT; cdr3_aa: CAWSGDSRTEAFF
j_call: TRBJ1-1; d_call: TRBD1; v_call: TRBV4-1; clone_size: .; cdr3_nt: TGCGCCAGCAGCCAAGGCCCAGCTACAGGGGGTAGTAGGGCTTTCTTT; cdr3_aa: CASSQGPATGGSRAFF
j_call: TRBJ2-3; d_call: .; v_call: TRBV7-2; clone_size: few; cdr3_nt: TGTGCCAGCAGCTTATTCGGGACGGGGGGCCAGAATACGCAGTATTTT; cdr3_aa: CASSLFGTGGQNTQYF
j_call: TRBJ2-1; d_call: .; v_call: TRBV2; clone_size: .; cdr3_nt: TGTGCCAGCAGTGAAGCTGGGCCTACCCCCGAGGGGTTCTTC; cdr3_aa: CASSEAGPTPEGFF
j_call: TRBJ2-5; d_call: TRBD1; v_call: TRBV12-5; clone_size: .; cdr3_nt: TGTGCTAGTGGTTTGGGACAGGGTGGGGTTGGAGAGACCCAGTACTTC; cdr3_aa: CASGLGQGGVGETQYF
j_call: TRBJ1-5; d_call: TRBD1; v_call: TRBV4-1; clone_size: few; cdr3_nt: TGCGCCAGCAGCCAAGAAACCGGGACAGGGAGTCAGCCCCAGCATTTT; cdr3_aa: CASSQETGTGSQPQHF
j_call: TRBJ1-3; d_call: .; v_call: TRBV9; clone_size: .; cdr3_nt: TGTGCCAGCAGCCCCTTACAGAGCCTGCCCCACACCATATATTTT; cdr3_aa: CASSPLQSLPHTIYF
j_call: TRBJ1-2; d_call: TRBD1; v_call: TRBV27; clone_size: .; cdr3_nt: TGTGCCAGCAGCCCTTTTCCGGGACAGACTAACTATGGCTACACCTTC; cdr3_aa: CASSPFPGQTNYGYTF
j_call: TRBJ2-7; d_call: .; v_call: TRBV14; clone_size: .; cdr3_nt: TGTGCCAGCAGCCAAGAACTGACGAGCGGCTACGAGCAGTACTTC; cdr3_aa: CASSQELTSGYEQYF
j_call: TRBJ1-3; d_call: .; v_call: TRBV6-5; clone_size: once; cdr3_nt: TGTGCCAGCAGTCTTGCCGGGGGAAACACCATATATTTT; cdr3_aa: CASSLAGGNTIYF
j_call: TRBJ1-6; d_call: TRBD1; v_call: TRBV5-4; clone_size: .; cdr3_nt: TGTGCCAGCAGCCGAAACTCTGTACCAAGACAGGGGACAAATTCACCCCTCCACTTT; cdr3_aa: CASSRNSVPRQGTNSPLHF
j_call: TRBJ2-3; d_call: TRBD2; v_call: TRBV12-5; clone_size: .; cdr3_nt: TGTGCTAGTGGTTTCTTTACTAGCGGGAGGGCTAGAGGGACAGATACGCAGTATTTT; cdr3_aa: CASGFFTSGRARGTDTQYF
j_call: TRBJ2-5; d_call: TRBD2; v_call: TRBV18; clone_size: once; cdr3_nt: TGTGCCAGCTCACCACCACTAGCGGGGAGAGAGACCCAGTACTTC; cdr3_aa: CASSPPLAGRETQYF
j_call: TRBJ2-1; d_call: TRBD2; v_call: TRBV2; clone_size: .; cdr3_nt: TGTGCCAGCAGTGACGGGCGGGAGGGGAATGAGCAGTTCTTC; cdr3_aa: CASSDGREGNEQFF
j_call: TRBJ1-1; d_call: .; v_call: TRBV25-1; clone_size: .; cdr3_nt: TGTGCCAGCAGAACAGGGTCATTTACTGAAGCTTTCTTT; cdr3_aa: CASRTGSFTEAFF
j_call: TRBJ1-1; d_call: TRBD1; v_call: TRBV9; clone_size: few; cdr3_nt: TGTGCCAGCAGCGTAGTGGGGACAGGCTACACTGAAGCTTTCTTT; cdr3_aa: CASSVVGTGYTEAFF
j_call: TRBJ2-7; d_call: .; v_call: TRBV7-2; clone_size: .; cdr3_nt: TGTGCCAGCAGCTTCGCTAGCGACGTCAGCTCCTACGAGCAGTACTTC; cdr3_aa: CASSFASDVSSYEQYF
j_call: TRBJ1-6; d_call: .; v_call: TRBV28; clone_size: .; cdr3_nt: TGTGCCAGCAGTAAAGCTGACTACTATAATTCACCCCTCCACTTT; cdr3_aa: CASSKADYYNSPLHF
j_call: TRBJ1-2; d_call: TRBD1; v_call: TRBV19; clone_size: .; cdr3_nt: TGTGCCAGTAGTATAGTCCCAGGGGGGAACTATGGCTACACCTTC; cdr3_aa: CASSIVPGGNYGYTF
j_call: TRBJ2-7; d_call: TRBD1; v_call: TRBV14; clone_size: .; cdr3_nt: TGTGCCAGCAGCGGACAGGGTGGGGCCCGAGAAGGTGGGCAGTACTTC; cdr3_aa: CASSGQGGAREGGQYF
j_call: TRBJ2-5; d_call: .; v_call: TRBV5-6; clone_size: .; cdr3_nt: TGTGCCAGCAGCTTGGTGGACAGCTTTCGGGAGACCCAGTACTTC; cdr3_aa: CASSLVDSFRETQYF
j_call: TRBJ2-3; d_call: TRBD2; v_call: TRBV7-3; clone_size: .; cdr3_nt: TGTGCCAGCAGCTCCCGGGGGGATCTAGAAACAGATACGCAGTATTTT; cdr3_aa: CASSSRGDLETDTQYF
j_call: TRBJ1-5; d_call: TRBD1; v_call: TRBV30; clone_size: .; cdr3_nt: TGTGCCTGGAGGGCAGTTGACAGGGGGGCCCAGCATTTT; cdr3_aa: CAWRAVDRGAQHF
j_call: TRBJ1-6; d_call: TRBD1; v_call: TRBV5-4; clone_size: .; cdr3_nt: TGTGCCAGCAGCAAGCCGGGACAGGGGGTAGGGAATTCACCCCTCCACTTT; cdr3_aa: CASSKPGQGVGNSPLHF
j_call: TRBJ2-5; d_call: .; v_call: TRBV5-1; clone_size: .; cdr3_nt: TGCGCCAGCAAAAGGTCTTCCGGGCAAGAGACCCAGTACTTC; cdr3_aa: CASKRSSGQETQYF
j_call: TRBJ2-5; d_call: TRBD1; v_call: TRBV19; clone_size: .; cdr3_nt: TGTGCCAGTAGTACCTACCCCACAGGGGGCGGAGAGACCCAGTACTTC; cdr3_aa: CASSTYPTGGGETQYF
j_call: TRBJ2-3; d_call: .; v_call: TRBV6-6; clone_size: once; cdr3_nt: TGTGCCAGCAGTCCAAATTCAGATACGCAGTATTTT; cdr3_aa: CASSPNSDTQYF
j_call: TRBJ2-1; d_call: TRBD2; v_call: TRBV5-6; clone_size: few; cdr3_nt: TGTGCCAGCAGCTTGGTCGGGACTAGCGGGCACAATGAGCAGTTCTTC; cdr3_aa: CASSLVGTSGHNEQFF
j_call: TRBJ1-5; d_call: .; v_call: TRBV7-2; clone_size: .; cdr3_nt: TGTGCCAGCAGCTTAGTACAGGACAATCAGCCCCAGCATTTT; cdr3_aa: CASSLVQDNQPQHF
j_call: TRBJ2-1; d_call: TRBD2; v_call: TRBV28; clone_size: .; cdr3_nt: TGTGCCAGCAGCCCCGGGACTAGCGTTTACAATGAGCAGTTCTTC; cdr3_aa: CASSPGTSVYNEQFF
j_call: TRBJ1-3; d_call: .; v_call: TRBV6-6; clone_size: .; cdr3_nt: TGTGCCAGCAGTTACTCCGGCTCTGGAAACACCATATATTTT; cdr3_aa: CASSYSGSGNTIYF
j_call: TRBJ2-2; d_call: TRBD2; v_call: TRBV14; clone_size: .; cdr3_nt: TGTGCCAGCAGCTTTCGGGGGGGGAAGGCCGGGGAGCTGTTTTTT; cdr3_aa: CASSFRGGKAGELFF
j_call: TRBJ2-7; d_call: TRBD1; v_call: TRBV30; clone_size: .; cdr3_nt: TGTGCCTGGAGTGAACAGGGGGCGCGTGAGCAGTACTTC; cdr3_aa: CAWSEQGAREQYF
j_call: TRBJ1-6; d_call: TRBD1; v_call: TRBV6-6; clone_size: .; cdr3_nt: TGTGCCAGCAGTCGGCAGGGACAGGGTGATAATTCACCCCTCCACTTT; cdr3_aa: CASSRQGQGDNSPLHF